This T cell receptor (beta chain) comes out of a study of OX40 agonist ivuxolimab in advanced cancers. Study as a whole: Patients received the agonistic anti-OX40 (CD134) antibody ivuxolimab. Three patients, one with hepatocellular carcinoma and two with cutaneous melanoma, responded partially.

V lost 4 bases, J lost 7 bases, and 10 bases stayed unmatched. CDR1 is SEHNR, CDR2 FQNEAQ, per germline (reference sequence). This CDR3 spans 16 amino acids. In this sample, this clone turned up a few times. What it binds is unknown. Points from the study as a whole: There were, on average, more expanded clones in CD8+ T cells than in CD4+. Relatively little clonal expansion, among the lowest observed, appeared in partial responders at 0.1-3.0 mg/kg.

TCRdb's copy holds only in-frame clones and misses some; the assay was immunoSEQ multiplex PCR. The repertoire holds over 85,000 clones, 80% to 85% seen once, with 1.1% in the top ten. Here the sequenced sample was CD4+ or CD8+ T cells sorted from blood, taken in a trial of the OX40 agonist ivuxolimab. The sequence came from an adult with an advanced solid tumor such as melanoma, head and neck, liver or kidney cancer. This chain joins TRBV7-9 and TRBJ2-1; 10 bases are shared with TRBD1. The CDR3 reads CASSSRAGQGRNEQFF. The CDR3 nucleotides read TGTGCCAGCAGCTCCCGGGCGGGACAGGGGAGAAATGAGCAGTTCTTC.